These 2 T cell receptor beta chains were sequenced from one sample in a study of cytomegalovirus exposure and HLA in healthy donors. The PCR was carried out with 60 Vbeta primers and 13 Jbeta primers. This table comes from immunoSEQ multiplex PCR, and its TCRdb copy is limited to in-frame clones, with some not included. The sample has about 150,000 clones; around 75% are singletons. The sample taken for sequencing was PBMCs. The receptors stem from a young man in good health and CMV-seropositive.

The table lists this clone with a few counts. The rearrangement links TRBV29-1 to TRBJ2-7; 9 bases align to TRBD1. The germline CDR1 and CDR2 sequences are SQVTM and ANQGSEA. Trimming cost V 5 bases and J 1 base; bases outside gene matches: 6. The length of the CDR3 is 14 residues. This CDR3 is CSVKGQGYSYEQYF. The CDR3, as DNA: TGCAGCGTTAAGGGACAGGGATATTCCTACGAGCAGTACTTC.

The sample holds a few counts of this clone. The J gene is TRBJ2-7, the V gene TRBV5-1; TRBD2 matches at 8 bases. J lost 5 bases, V lost 0 bases, and 4 bases had no gene match. CDR1 is SGHRS and CDR2 is YFSETQ in the germline V gene. The CDR3 totals 14 residues. The CDR3 bases are TGCGCCAGCAGCTTGGGGCGGGGGGAAGACGAGCAGTACTTC. Amino acid sequence: CASSLGRGEDEQYF.